Listed below are T cell receptor beta chains from one sample, sequenced in a study of Ad26.COV2.S vaccination and SARS-CoV-2 variants. Repertoires were generated with immunoSEQ multiplex PCR, while TCRdb's copy carries only in-frame clones and drops some. The table includes approximately 420,000 clones, approximately 87% detected once. Sequenced here: peripheral blood, sampled in a trial of Ad26.COV2.S vaccine versus placebo. These receptor sequences come from a person between 18 and 65 years old who received the Ad26.COV2.S COVID-19 vaccine or a placebo. CDR3s include the opening cysteine and the closing phenylalanine or tryptophan. Clone size, where shown, is once, few, many, or a class for clones that have expanded.

>NA|TRBJ2-2|TRBV5-4
CASSPGTVNTGELFF
>NA|TRBJ1-2|TRBV2
CASRIQESQNYGYTF
>NA|TRBJ2-7|TRBV5-6
CASTSGTGGTAYEQYF
>NA|TRBJ1-2|TRBV4-1
CASSHDQGYGYTF
>NA|TRBJ2-1|TRBV5-6
CASSPLDREYNEQFF
>NA|TRBJ1-4|TRBV6-6
CASSYETGGEKLFF
>NA|TRBJ1-6|TRBV5-1
CASSLKGSRSPLHF
>NA|TRBJ2-7|TRBV10-1
CASSESSGRGRCEQYF
>few|TRBJ1-6|TRBV4-1
CASSHRTGGPNSPLHF
>NA|TRBJ2-2|TRBV2
CASTRGGPGELFF
>NA|TRBJ2-3|TRBV7-2
CASSLLVSLAGSTDTQYF